This T cell receptor beta chain was identified in a study of T-cell memory formation after mild COVID-19. At least ten counts were recorded for this clonotype. Its matching antigen is unknown. General study findings and limits: Nothing confirmed that second-wave clones peaking on day 37 were specific for SARS-CoV-2. There was a balanced CD4/CD8 profile in clones contracting day 15 to 85, and later expanders leaned CD4+. Among contracting clones, CD4+ were mainly CM/EM and CD8+ enriched in EMRA.

The TCR alpha and TCR beta cDNA libraries, bearing sample barcodes and UMIs, were generated by 5'RACE using constant-segment primers. TCRdb used MiXCR to reprocess the 5' RACE reads, holding one entry per CDR3 protein. The sample includes about 340,000 distinct CDR3 sequences, roughly 13% of them seen just once. Sequencing used PBMCs or a T cell subset sorted from them (not recorded which). The TCR sequence derives from a man between 18 and 35 years old who had mild COVID-19 (a few samples of this study predate the infection). Cell type and time point are not known.

The CDR3 bases are TGTGCCACCCAAGGTGGGGGCTACTATGGCTACACCTTC. It specifies CATQGGGYYGYTF. This sequence joins TRBV2 and TRBJ1-2; tentatively, D is TRBD1 (6 bases). CDR1 is SNHLY and CDR2 is FYNNEI in the germline V gene. The CDR3 runs 13 residues. Between the trimmed V and J ends, which lost 10 bases and 3 bases, there was a span of 15 bases.